Listed here are 14 T cell receptor beta chains from one sample, sequenced in a study of a mutant IDH1 vaccine in newly diagnosed glioma. The repertoire was sequenced with immunoSEQ multiplex PCR; TCRdb's copy has only in-frame clones and lacks some. The sample consists of roughly 52,000 clones, about four fifths of them appearing once. What these receptors recognize is not known. Time point given: week 23, last vaccination. Topical imiquimod accompanied each vaccine dose, which consisted of 300 ug of mutant IDH1 20-mer peptide. This material consisted of PBMCs, taken from a glioma patient whose treatment included an IDH1 peptide vaccine. These receptors all come from a man aged 40-50 years with glioma.

The V call is TRBV6-6, the J call TRBJ1-1; D is uncertain. V lost 6 bases to trimming and J lost 0 bases, with 11 bases between them. Germline CDR1 is MNHNY and CDR2 is SVGAGI (reference sequence). The CDR3 covers 14 residues. The CDR3 DNA is TGTGCCAGCAGCTCCCCAACAGTGAACACTGAAGCTTTCTTT. It is translated as CASSSPTVNTEAFF.

This chain uses TRBV7-2 with TRBJ1-5; D ambiguous. The germline V gene encodes CDR1 SGHTA and CDR2 FQGNSA. V was trimmed by 5 bases and J by 3 bases, leaving 11 bases between them. The CDR3 is 14 residues long. CDR3 nucleotide sequence: TGTGCCAGCAGCCGACCTGGGAACAATCAGCCCCAGCATTTT. Its protein product is CASSRPGNNQPQHF.

V usage is TRBV27 and J usage is TRBJ1-6; D not resolved. V lost 3 bases and J 9 bases, leaving 18 bases between the germline ends. In germline, CDR1 is MNHEY, CDR2 SMNVEV (reference sequence). This CDR3 spans 16 amino acids. The CDR3 DNA reads TGTGCCAGCAGTTTGTTCGCAGCACGAGCCTTTTCACCCCTCCACTTT. As protein: CASSLFAARAFSPLHF.

V usage is TRBV10-1 and J usage is TRBJ1-2, with D unresolved. This CDR3 is built from 13 residues. Between the trimmed V and J ends, which lost 2 bases and 2 bases, there was a span of 6 bases. Germline CDR1 is WNHNN and CDR2 is SYGVQD (reference sequence). The CDR3 loop reads CASSENLNYGYTF. The CDR3 region has the DNA TGCGCCAGCAGTGAGAACCTAAACTATGGCTACACCTTC.

The chain links TRBV5-1 to TRBJ2-5; 10 bases are shared with TRBD2. This CDR3 is 14 amino acids long. From germline, CDR1 is SGHRS and CDR2 YFSETQ. Trimming cost V 3 bases and J 2 bases; bases outside gene matches: 1. The CDR3 nucleotides read TGCGCCAGCAGCTCGGGACTAGCGCAAGAGACCCAGTACTTC. It translates to CASSSGLAQETQYF.

This chain links TRBV29-1 with TRBJ2-5, with 14 bases aligning to TRBD2. This CDR3 comprises 17 residues. Per germline, CDR1 SQVTM and CDR2 ANQGSEA. The V segment lost 3 bases and the J segment 5 bases; nucleotides outside the gene matches: 11. CDR3: CSVDGTSGGFAGETQYF. For the CDR3, the DNA is TGCAGCGTTGACGGGACTAGCGGGGGATTCGCTGGGGAGACCCAGTACTTC. The variable domain in full, with the rest retrieved from reference TRBV29-1 and TRBJ2-5, is SAVISQKPSRDICQRGTSLTIQCQVDSQVTMMFWYRQQPGQSLTLIATANQGSEATYESGFVIDKFPISRPNLTFSTLTVSNMSPEDSSIYLCSVDGTSGGFAGETQYFGPGTRLLVL.

The rearrangement uses TRBV14 and TRBJ1-3, with D hard to call. CDR1 is SGHDN, CDR2 FVKESK, per germline. V gave up 5 bases and J gave up 0 bases, with 8 bases separating them. The CDR3 spans 14 residues. As DNA, the CDR3 is TGTGCCAGCAGCGTAGATTTCTCTGGAAACACCATATATTTT. Residues: CASSVDFSGNTIYF.

This chain links TRBV11-2 with TRBJ2-6; tentatively, D is TRBD1 (5 bases). The germline V gene encodes CDR1 SGHAT and CDR2 FQNNGV. V was shortened by 1 base and J by 3 bases, with 13 bases between the two germline ends. The CDR3 loop spans 17 amino acids. CDR3 sequence (DNA): TGTGCCAGCAGCTTAGGGGCAGGGTCGAGTGGGGCCAACGTCCTGACTTTC. Its translation: CASSLGAGSSGANVLTF.

The chain has TRBV19 and TRBJ2-3, with 8 bases that match TRBD1. The CDR3 is made up of 15 amino acids. CDR1 and CDR2 from the germline V gene are LNHDA and SQIVND (reference sequence). The trim removed 4 bases at V and 4 bases at J, leaving 7 bases unmatched. The CDR3 region has the DNA TGTGCCAGTAGTACTCCAGGACAGGGCCCAGATACGCAGTATTTT. This encodes CASSTPGQGPDTQYF.

V and J are TRBV30 and TRBJ1-2; D is undetermined. Germline CDR1 is GTSNPN and CDR2 is SVGIG (reference sequence). There are 11 residues in the CDR3. The V end lost 3 bases, the J end lost 7 bases, and 9 bases lay between the germline ends. The CDR3 DNA sequence: TGTGCCTGGAGCCAACTAGCTGGCTACACCTTC. Translated: CAWSQLAGYTF.

The rearrangement joins TRBV9 to TRBJ1-2; D is perhaps TRBD1 (6 bases). CDR3 length equals 14 residues. Germline V gene data show CDR1 as SGDLS and CDR2 as YYNGEE. Trimming stripped 5 bases from V and 6 bases from J, with 17 bases between. The CDR3, as DNA: TGTGCCAGCAGACCACTGAGGGGACACAATGGCTACACCTTC. Protein: CASRPLRGHNGYTF.

The gene calls are TRBV11-2 and TRBJ1-2, with a tentative D call TRBD1 (6 bases). The germline V gene has CDR1 SGHAT and CDR2 FQNNGV. This CDR3 has 16 residues. V lost 6 bases to trimming and J lost 8 bases, with 25 bases between them. Here the CDR3 reads CASSQRQGLSSEGYTF. Here the CDR3 DNA reads TGTGCCAGCAGTCAACGGCAGGGGTTGAGTTCTGAGGGCTACACCTTC.

The V call is TRBV9, the J call TRBJ2-3; no firm D call. Between the trimmed V and J ends, which lost 2 bases and 3 bases, there was a span of 13 bases. The V gene's germline CDR1 is SGDLS and CDR2 YYNGEE. The CDR3 consists of 15 residues. The CDR3 nucleotides are TGTGCCAGCAGCGTGAGTGCGAGGATGACAGATACGCAGTATTTT. Amino acid sequence: CASSVSARMTDTQYF.

This clone was detected once. The rearrangement uses TRBV4-1 and TRBJ2-7, with no clear D. CDR1 MGHRA and CDR2 YSYEKL come from the germline V gene. The CDR3 consists of 15 residues. Between the trimmed V and J ends, which lost 0 bases and 2 bases, there was a span of 11 bases. CDR3 protein: CASSQDSATTYEQYF. As DNA, the CDR3 is TGCGCCAGCAGCCAAGATTCGGCCACTACCTACGAGCAGTACTTC.